Each of the 24 T cell receptor beta chains below was sequenced from the same sample in a study of beta chain features in type 1 diabetes. Investigators reverse transcribed all isolated RNA, so they sequenced expressed TCRB transcripts. Data came from immunoSEQ multiplex PCR; TCRdb stores just in-frame clones and leaves some out. The sample records roughly 300,000 clones, 6.5% to 10% being singletons. Material for sequencing was central memory CD4+ T cells from blood. The receptors were gathered from a woman between 18 and 29 years old in good health.

The table lists this clone with a few counts. V usage is TRBV19 and J usage is TRBJ2-2; D is ambiguous. The CDR3 runs to 15 residues. With 0 bases removed from V and 1 base from J, the gap between germline ends came to 6 bases. Germline V lookup: CDR1 LNHDA, CDR2 SQIVND (reference sequence). The CDR3 region has the DNA TGTGCCAGTAGTATAGAAGGCTGGAACACCGGGGAGCTGTTTTTT. As protein: CASSIEGWNTGELFF.

The chain is built from TRBV7-8 and TRBJ1-1, with no clear D. Trimming shortened V by 3 bases and J by 8 bases, and 10 bases separated the two germline ends. The germline V gene has CDR1 SGHVS and CDR2 FQNEAQ. The CDR3 sequence is 12 residues long. DNA of the CDR3: TGTGCCAGCAGCTTTGGAGTTGCCGAAGCTTTCTTT. Residues: CASSFGVAEAFF.

In this sample, this clone turned up a few times. The gene calls are TRBV6-6 and TRBJ2-1, with a weak D call TRBD1 (6 bases). The V gene's germline CDR1 is MNHNY and CDR2 SVGAGI (reference sequence). V lost 5 bases, J lost 8 bases, and 16 bases lay in between. The CDR3 is 14 residues long. The CDR3 DNA sequence: TGTGCCAGCAGTGGAACAGGGTTTTTGGATGAGCAGTTCTTC. Protein product: CASSGTGFLDEQFF.

This clone was seen only a few times. This chain links TRBV5-1 with TRBJ2-5; 7 nucleotides agree with TRBD2. The CDR3 is 15 amino acids. Germline assignment: CDR1 SGHRS and CDR2 YFSETQ. V lost 4 bases, J lost 0 bases, and 6 bases stayed unmatched. CDR3 sequence: CASSTSLADQETQYF. The CDR3 DNA is TGCGCCAGCAGCACTAGCCTAGCGGACCAAGAGACCCAGTACTTC.

This chain links TRBV27 with TRBJ2-3; 7 bases agree with TRBD2. Germline-derived CDR1 and CDR2 are MNHEY and SMNVEV (reference sequence). V was pared by 4 bases and J by 9 bases, with 7 bases of the junction left unmatched. The CDR3 is made up of 13 amino acids. The CDR3 DNA sequence: TGTGCCAGCAGTTCAGTCTGGGGGGGGACGCAGTATTTT. It is translated as CASSSVWGGTQYF.

This clone was counted many times. V and J are TRBV16 and TRBJ2-4; weak D call: TRBD2 (6 bases). The germline V gene encodes CDR1 KGHSY and CDR2 FQNENV. The CDR3 is 15 residues long. V was cut by 1 base and J by 3 bases, with 10 bases left in between. CDR3 in amino acids: CASSQFGTDKNIQYF. CDR3 in DNA: TGTGCCAGCAGCCAATTCGGGACTGACAAAAACATTCAGTACTTC.

This chain uses TRBV20-1 with TRBJ1-3; no definite D call. Deletions cut 8 bases from V and 3 bases from J, with 8 bases between. This CDR3 region has 11 residues. CDR1 and CDR2 from the germline V gene are DFQATT and SNEGSKA (reference sequence). The CDR3 sequence: CSSLFGNTIYF. The DNA for the CDR3 is TGCAGTTCGCTATTTGGAAACACCATATATTTT.

The rearrangement joins TRBV11-2 to TRBJ1-5; D is unclear. Germline CDR1 and CDR2: SGHAT and FQNNGV. The CDR3 runs to 13 residues. With 4 bases removed from V and 6 bases from J, the gap between germline ends came to 10 bases. CDR3 sequence (DNA): TGTGCCAGCAGCTATCAAATCGGTCAGCCCCAGCATTTT. Its protein product is CASSYQIGQPQHF.

This chain links TRBV4-2 with TRBJ2-3; D ambiguous. Germline assignment: CDR1 LGHNA and CDR2 YNFKEQ. V was pared by 0 bases and J by 5 bases, with 15 bases between. CDR3 size: 16 residues. The CDR3 spells CASSQETASNLDTQYF. The CDR3 DNA reads as TGTGCCAGCAGCCAAGAGACGGCCTCCAACTTAGATACGCAGTATTTT.

The sample holds a few counts of this clone. V and J are TRBV7-2 and TRBJ2-3; D gene uncertain. V was pared by 4 bases and J by 1 base, with 12 bases between. This CDR3 comprises 15 residues. CDR1 and CDR2 from the germline V gene are SGHTA and FQGNSA. CDR3 in amino acids: CASSSSMTGTDTQYF. CDR3 nucleotides: TGTGCCAGCAGCTCCAGTATGACTGGCACAGATACGCAGTATTTT.

The V call is TRBV4-2, the J call TRBJ1-5, with D uncertain. Germline V gene sequence: CDR1 LGHNA, CDR2 YNFKEQ. The CDR3 runs to 15 residues. V was shortened by 4 bases and J by 6 bases, with 16 bases between the two germline ends. Written as DNA, the CDR3 is TGTGCCAGCAGCCCCGGGCCGGTAGGGTTTCAGCCCCAGCATTTT. Translation gives CASSPGPVGFQPQHF.

This clone was detected ten times or more. The V call is TRBV7-9, the J call TRBJ1-2; D gene uncertain. V lost 3 bases and J lost 3, with 2 bases in between. CDR1 SEHNR and CDR2 FQNEAQ come from the germline V gene (reference sequence). There are 11 residues in the CDR3. The CDR3 here is CASSFDYGYTF. The DNA of the CDR3 is TGTGCCAGCAGCTTTGACTATGGCTACACCTTC.

This chain connects TRBV25-1 to TRBJ2-1; D not resolved. Germline CDR1 MGHDK, CDR2 SYGVNS. CDR3 size: 12 residues. V dropped 4 bases and J dropped 7 bases, with 8 bases sitting between them. CDR3 sequence: CASSARWNEQFF. CDR3 in DNA: TGTGCCAGCAGTGCCCGGTGGAATGAGCAGTTCTTC.

The CDR3 DNA reads as TGCGCCAGCAGCTTGGCTGAGGTTGGGACGGGCTACACCTTC. The encoded protein is CASSLAEVGTGYTF. The chain combines TRBV5-1 with TRBJ1-2; D is possibly TRBD1 (5 bases). CDR3 length equals 14 residues. Trimming took off 0 bases at V and 8 bases at J, with 14 bases between the two ends. The germline gives CDR1 SGHRS, CDR2 YFSETQ.

V is TRBV6-1 and J is TRBJ2-1, with a possible D match to TRBD2 (5 bases). The CDR3 extends over 15 amino acids. With 5 bases removed from V and 7 bases from J, the gap between germline ends came to 18 bases. Germline CDR1 and CDR2: MNHNS and SASEGT. This CDR3 reads CASSSPEAYTNEQFF. CDR3 coding DNA: TGTGCCAGCAGTTCCCCGGAGGCGTACACAAATGAGCAGTTCTTC.

The rearrangement uses TRBV5-6 and TRBJ2-5; 7 nucleotides match TRBD1. Germline trimming cut 2 bases from V and 4 bases from J; bases unmatched to any gene: 8. This CDR3 comprises 15 residues. The germline V gene encodes CDR1 SGHDT and CDR2 YYEEEE. The CDR3 bases are TGTGCCAGCAGCTTCCAGACAGGGCTTGGAGAGACCCAGTACTTC. It codes for CASSFQTGLGETQYF.

Only a few counts were recorded for this clone. The chain joins TRBV7-3 to TRBJ2-5; no clear D. Trimming cost V 5 bases and J 3 bases, with 10 bases left between them. Germline V gene data show CDR1 as SGHTA and CDR2 as FQGTGA. There are 13 residues in the CDR3. The DNA of the CDR3 is TGTGCCAGCAGCCCTTCGCCGAAAGAGACCCAGTACTTC. Translation: CASSPSPKETQYF. Supplemented by reference TRBV7-3 and TRBJ2-5, the full variable domain reads GAGVSQTPSNKVTEKGKYVELRCDPISGHTALYWYRQSLGQGPEFLIYFQGTGAADDSGLPNDRFFAVRPEGSVSTLKIQRTERGDSAVYLCASSPSPKETQYFGPGTRLLVL.

This clone was counted only a few times. The V gene is TRBV6-5, the J gene TRBJ2-7; TRBD1 is a possible D gene (6 bases). The V gene's germline CDR1 is MNHEY and CDR2 SVGAGI. The CDR3 contains 14 residues. The V end was cut by 2 bases, the J end by 4 bases, with 12 bases between. The CDR3 here is CASSYAHTGYEQYF. CDR3 DNA sequence: TGTGCCAGCAGTTACGCCCATACAGGGTACGAGCAGTACTTC.

This chain joins TRBV7-9 and TRBJ1-1; D remains unclear. Trimming took off 3 bases at V and 1 base at J, with 12 bases between the two ends. This CDR3 has 15 residues. CDR1 SEHNR and CDR2 FQNEAQ come from the germline V gene (reference sequence). The CDR3 coding sequence is TGTGCCAGCAGCTTTGTTTCGGCGGGGAACACTGAAGCTTTCTTT. It yields the protein CASSFVSAGNTEAFF. The whole variable domain, filled in from reference TRBV7-9 and TRBJ1-1, reads DTGVSQNPRHKITKRGQNVTFRCDPISEHNRLYWYRQTLGQGPEFLTYFQNEAQLEKSRLLSDRFSAERPKGSFSTLEIQRTEQGDSAMYLCASSFVSAGNTEAFFGQGTRLTVV.

This clone has only a few counts. The V call is TRBV28, the J call TRBJ1-4, with D uncertain. The CDR3 has 12 residues. Between the trimmed V and J ends, which lost 2 bases and 11 bases, there was a span of 9 bases. Looked up from germline, CDR1 is MDHEN and CDR2 is SYDVKM. CDR3 in amino acids: CASSLRTVKLFF. The DNA of the CDR3 is TGTGCCAGCAGTTTACGTACAGTGAAACTGTTTTTT.

This chain uses TRBV5-1 with TRBJ1-2, with D possibly TRBD1 on 5 matching bases. The CDR3 consists of 13 residues. Trimming shortened V by 4 bases and J by 6 bases, and 13 bases separated the two germline ends. Germline V CDR1 and CDR2: SGHRS, YFSETQ. The CDR3 bases are TGCGCCAGCAGCCCGCATGGGGGGAATGGCTACACCTTC. It specifies CASSPHGGNGYTF.

The gene calls are TRBV7-2 and TRBJ1-4, with 7 bases that match TRBD1. The junction had 12 bases not matched to a gene; V was cut back by 6 bases and J by 8 bases. From germline, CDR1 is SGHTA and CDR2 FQGNSA. This CDR3 region has 15 residues. DNA of the CDR3: TGTGCCAGCAGTCCAGAAGGGGGCGGGCGCGAAAAACTGTTTTTT. Amino acids: CASSPEGGGREKLFF.

This clone turned up a few times. V gene TRBV7-2 combines with J gene TRBJ2-1; D call uncertain. The germline V and J ends were trimmed by 0 bases and 5 bases, with 8 bases remaining between them. The germline V gene has CDR1 SGHTA and CDR2 FQGNSA. The CDR3 has 14 amino acids. In DNA, the CDR3 is TGTGCCAGCAGCTTAGCCCGACGGAACAATGAGCAGTTCTTC. The encoded protein is CASSLARRNNEQFF.

This clone occurred many times. V usage is TRBV5-4 and J usage is TRBJ2-1; 13 bases match TRBD2. Per the germline V gene, CDR1 is SGHNT and CDR2 is YYREEE (reference sequence). This CDR3 region has 17 residues. Unmatched junction bases numbered 11, after V lost 4 bases and J lost 7 bases. The DNA of the CDR3 is TGTGCCAGCAGCAAACCACTAGCGGGAGGGCCGGGGAATGAGCAGTTCTTC. It specifies CASSKPLAGGPGNEQFF.